Sequencing of this T cell receptor (beta chain) was carried out in a study of cytomegalovirus exposure and HLA in healthy donors. Regarding the study as a whole: Testing in vitro showed a few CMV-associated chains specific for CMV antigens. There were 150 to 200 TCR beta chains listed as cytomegalovirus-associated. TCR sequences were mostly rare, though some public TCRs occurred in many donors. A later analysis found most CMV-associated TCR beta chains apparently HLA-restricted.

This CDR3 is built from 14 residues. J lost 5 bases, V lost 4 bases, and 4 bases had no gene match. Germline V lookup: CDR1 SGHNT, CDR2 YENEEA. PCR amplification relied on 60 Vbeta primers (plus 13 Jbeta primers). Clones were sequenced by immunoSEQ multiplex PCR, and TCRdb holds only the in-frame ones, with some missing. The sample yields fewer than 40,000 clones, less than 75% seen once. The table lists this clone with a few counts. Its antigen remains unidentified. Sequencing input: PBMCs. The J gene is TRBJ1-1, the V gene TRBV11-3; 10 nucleotides match TRBD1. The TCR sequence derives from a man aged 40-50 years in good health and CMV-seropositive. The CDR3 protein is CASSSGTGVTEAFF. For the CDR3, the DNA is TGTGCCAGCAGCTCAGGGACAGGGGTTACTGAAGCTTTCTTT. Together with reference TRBV11-3 and TRBJ1-1, the CDR3 gives the full variable domain: EAGVVQSPRYKIIEKKQPVAFWCNPISGHNTLYWYLQNLGQGPELLIRYENEEAVDDSQLPKDRFSAERLKGVDSTLKIQPAELGDSAVYLCASSSGTGVTEAFFGQGTRLTVV.